This T cell receptor beta chain was captured in a study of T cell responses to AZD1222 COVID-19 vaccine. Here immunoSEQ multiplex PCR was the method, and the copy in TCRdb shows in-frame clones only, minus some. This table has roughly 150,000 clones, roughly nine tenths appearing once. The CDR3 spans 13 residues. Germline V gene sequence: CDR1 SQVTM, CDR2 ANQGSEA. V was shortened by 4 bases and J by 2 bases, with 11 bases between the two germline ends. This clonotype was sampled from an adult who received the AZD1222 COVID-19 vaccine. The starting material was peripheral blood, obtained 28 days after the second AZD1222 dose. This chain uses TRBV29-1 with TRBJ1-1, with D possibly matching TRBD1 (6 bases). The CDR3 reads CSVVGQRNTEAFF. Here the CDR3 DNA reads TGCAGCGTTGTGGGACAACGCAACACTGAAGCTTTCTTT.